This TCR beta chain originates from a study of blood T cell repertoires in COVID-19. As for the study in general: COVID-19 samples, acute and convalescent, were from the United States, Italy and Spain.

Some clones are missing from TCRdb's copy, which holds only in-frame ones; the method was immunoSEQ multiplex PCR. The sample has 490,000 or so clones, roughly 88% seen once; the top ten hold approximately 1.8%. Germline CDR1 reads SGHTA; CDR2 reads FQGNSA. This CDR3 is built from 14 residues. Deletions cut 4 bases from V and 7 bases from J, with 16 bases between. The V gene is TRBV7-2, the J gene TRBJ1-2, with a weak D call TRBD1 (6 bases). The sequence came from a woman aged 40 to 50 who had recovered from COVID-19. Sequencing input: PBMCs or T cells enriched from blood (not recorded which). The CDR3 DNA reads TGTGCCAGCAGCTCGCGATACAGGGCGCCTGGCTACACCTTC. This encodes CASSSRYRAPGYTF. Drawing the rest from reference TRBV7-2 and TRBJ1-2, the complete variable domain is GAGVSQSPSNKVTEKGKDVELRCDPISGHTALYWYRQSLGQGLEFLIYFQGNSAPDKSGLPSDRFSAERTGGSVSTLTIQRTQQEDSAVYLCASSSRYRAPGYTFGSGTRLTVV.